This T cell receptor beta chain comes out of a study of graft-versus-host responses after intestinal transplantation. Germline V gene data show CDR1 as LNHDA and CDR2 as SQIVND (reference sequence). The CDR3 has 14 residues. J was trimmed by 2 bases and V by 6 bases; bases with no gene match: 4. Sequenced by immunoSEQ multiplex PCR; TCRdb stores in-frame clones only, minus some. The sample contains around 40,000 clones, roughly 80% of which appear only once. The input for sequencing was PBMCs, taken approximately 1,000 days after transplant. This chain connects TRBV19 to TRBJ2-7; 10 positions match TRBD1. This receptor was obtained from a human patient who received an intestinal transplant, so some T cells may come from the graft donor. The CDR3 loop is CASSPGTGAYEQYF. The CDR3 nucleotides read TGTGCCAGTAGCCCCGGGACAGGGGCCTACGAGCAGTACTTC.